This T cell receptor (beta chain) was found in a study of blood T cells in healthy people across ages. This clonotype was found a few times. CDR1 and CDR2 (germline): SGDLS, YYNGEE. The length of the CDR3 is 14 residues. Alongside a J-beta primer mix, a sample-barcoded 5' primer served in a second PCR lasting about 7 to 12 cycles. TCRdb re-called the 5' RACE reads with MiXCR, one entry per CDR3 protein. The sample includes 700,000 or so distinct CDR3 sequences, 22% of them seen just once. Input material: blood. The rearrangement joins TRBV9 to TRBJ2-1, with no clear D. The J call is doubtful: the DNA matches TRBJ2-7 better. The receptor comes from a man between 65 and 80 years old in good health. This CDR3 reads CASSPGRHGYEQYF. The CDR3 nucleotides are TGTGCCAGCAGCCCCGGACGGCACGGCTACGAGCAGTACTTC.